The next 4 T cell receptor beta chains were all read from a single sample in a study of blood T cells in healthy people across ages. A J-beta primer mix and a sample-barcoded 5' primer were used in a second PCR of roughly 6 to 12 cycles. TCRdb analysed the 5' RACE reads with MiXCR anew, one entry per CDR3 protein. This table has 780,000 or so distinct CDR3 sequences, roughly 50% appearing once. The sample taken for sequencing was blood. Source of these receptors: a man between 35 and 55 years old in good health.

This chain links TRBV6-5 with TRBJ2-5; 7 bases are a match to TRBD1. CDR1 and CDR2 from the germline V gene are MNHEY and SVGAGI. J lost 5 bases, V lost 7 bases, and 7 bases had no gene match. The CDR3 length is 13 residues. The CDR3 loop reads CASTPRGLETQYF. In nucleotides, the CDR3 is TGTGCCAGCACTCCAAGGGGGCTTGAGACCCAGTACTTC.

Turning to this clonotype: Its ends do not fully match the called genes, so a read error is possible. The chain recombines TRBV28 with TRBJ2-4; D gene uncertain. The CDR3 length is 13 residues. Germline CDR1 reads MDHEN; CDR2 reads SYDVKM. The DNA for the CDR3 is TGTGCCAGTAGTTTAGACCCCTTAAACATTCAGTACTTC. It codes for CASSLDPLNIQYF.

This chain links TRBV5-1 with TRBJ2-5, with TRBD2 identical over 10 bases. Germline V gene lookup returns CDR1 SGHRS and CDR2 YFSETQ. The CDR3 runs to 15 residues. V lost 0 bases and J lost 11; bases outside the gene matches: 10. CDR3 region: CASSLGALAGNEQYF. CDR3 nucleotide sequence: TGCGCCAGCAGCTTGGGGGCACTAGCGGGAAATGAGCAGTACTTC.

This clonotype has only one observation. The chain joins TRBV19 to TRBJ2-1; D remains ambiguous. Trimming cost V 5 bases and J 15 bases, with 14 bases left between them. This CDR3 has 11 residues. Germline V CDR1 and CDR2: LNHDA, SQIVND (reference sequence). The CDR3 protein is CASSSIFGRFF. The DNA for the CDR3 is TGTGCCAGTAGTTCAATTTTCGGACGGTTCTTC.